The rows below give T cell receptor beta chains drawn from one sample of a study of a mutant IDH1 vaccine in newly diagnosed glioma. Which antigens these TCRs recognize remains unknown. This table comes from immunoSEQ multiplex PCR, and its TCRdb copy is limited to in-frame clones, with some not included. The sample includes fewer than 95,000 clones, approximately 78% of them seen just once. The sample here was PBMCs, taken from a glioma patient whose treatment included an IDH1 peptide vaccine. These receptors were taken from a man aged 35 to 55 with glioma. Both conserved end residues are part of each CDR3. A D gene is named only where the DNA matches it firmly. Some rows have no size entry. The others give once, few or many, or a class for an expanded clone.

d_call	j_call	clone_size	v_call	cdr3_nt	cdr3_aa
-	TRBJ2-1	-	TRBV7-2	TGTGCCAGCAGCTTTCAGGGGGGGTCCTACAATGAGCAGTTCTTC	CASSFQGGSYNEQFF
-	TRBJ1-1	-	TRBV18	TGTGCCAGCTCACCATCTATCATCACAGGGAAGAACACTGAAGCTTTCTTT	CASSPSIITGKNTEAFF
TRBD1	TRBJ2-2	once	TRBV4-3	TGCGCCAGCAGCCAAGGATGGACAGGGAGCACCGGGGAGCTGTTTTTT	CASSQGWTGSTGELFF
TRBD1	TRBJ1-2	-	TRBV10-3	TGTGCCATCAGCGGACAGGGGGCAAGGGGTGGCTACACCTTC	CAISGQGARGGYTF
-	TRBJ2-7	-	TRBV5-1	TGCGCCAGCAGCCCGGGGACGGAGATACCCTACGAGCAGTACTTC	CASSPGTEIPYEQYF
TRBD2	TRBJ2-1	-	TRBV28	TGTGCCAGCAGTTCCCCTAGCGGAAGGGACAATGAGCAGTTCTTC	CASSSPSGRDNEQFF
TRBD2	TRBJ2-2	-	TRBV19	TGTGCCAGTAGTAAGGTAGCGGGGACTGGGAACACCGGGGAGCTGTTTTTT	CASSKVAGTGNTGELFF
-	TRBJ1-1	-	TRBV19	TGTGCCAGTAGTACCGACAGATCCACTGAAGCTTTCTTT	CASSTDRSTEAFF
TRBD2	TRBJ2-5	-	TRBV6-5	TGTGCCAGCAGTATTAGCGGGGGGGACCAAGAGACCCAGTACTTC	CASSISGGDQETQYF
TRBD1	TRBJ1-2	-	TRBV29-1	TGCAGCGCGATTTTGACAGGGGTCCATGGCTACACCTTC	CSAILTGVHGYTF
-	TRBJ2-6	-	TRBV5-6	TGTGCCAGCAGCTTGATGACGGTGCTCTCTGGGGCCAACGTCCTGACTTTC	CASSLMTVLSGANVLTF
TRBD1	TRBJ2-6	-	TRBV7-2	TGTGCCAGCAGCTCCCAGACAGGGCAGGGTGGGGCCAACGTCCTGACTTTC	CASSSQTGQGGANVLTF
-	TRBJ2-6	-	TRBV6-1	TGTGCCAGCAGTGAGCAGGGTCTCATCTCTGGGGCCAACGTCCTGACTTTC	CASSEQGLISGANVLTF
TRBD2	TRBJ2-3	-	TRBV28	TGTGCCAGCAGTTTTCCCGGGAGGGCCACAGATACGCAGTATTTT	CASSFPGRATDTQYF
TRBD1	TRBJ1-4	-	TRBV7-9	TGTGCCAGCAGCCCCCGGGACAGATTGGAAAAACTGTTTTTT	CASSPRDRLEKLFF
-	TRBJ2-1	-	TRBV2	TGTGCCAGCAGGAGGGAGCGTGAGCAGTTCTTC	CASRREREQFF
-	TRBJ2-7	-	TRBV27	TGTGCCAGCAGTCGTGCGGCGAGCTCCTACGAGCAGTACTTC	CASSRAASSYEQYF
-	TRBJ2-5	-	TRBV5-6	TGTGCCAGCAGCTTATTCGGGACGGTCCAAGAGACCCAGTACTTC	CASSLFGTVQETQYF
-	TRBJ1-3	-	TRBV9	TGTGCCAGCAGCACTACAGGGTTAGGAAACACCATATATTTT	CASSTTGLGNTIYF
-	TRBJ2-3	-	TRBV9	TGTGCCAGCAGCGTAGTAGGGGACTTTAGCACAGATACGCAGTATTTT	CASSVVGDFSTDTQYF